One sample yielded the 31 T cell receptor beta chains listed below, sequenced in a study of a mutant IDH1 vaccine in newly diagnosed glioma. These receptors have no known antigen. Sample time point: week 23, last vaccination. Topical imiquimod accompanied each vaccine dose, which consisted of 300 ug of mutant IDH1 20-mer peptide. Data came from immunoSEQ multiplex PCR; TCRdb stores just in-frame clones and leaves some out. The sample yields more than 55,000 clones, roughly three quarters seen once. The material sequenced was PBMCs, taken from a glioma patient whose treatment included an IDH1 peptide vaccine. The receptors originated from a woman between 40 and 55 years old with glioma. Some clones in this sample may be carry-over from other donors' samples.

The chain couples TRBV19 to TRBJ2-1, with a possible D match to TRBD1 (5 bases). The CDR3 length is 16 residues. Trimming cost V 0 bases and J 1 base, with 10 bases left between them. Per germline, CDR1 LNHDA and CDR2 SQIVND (reference sequence). The CDR3 loop is CASSIDGAASYNEQFF. As DNA, the CDR3 is TGTGCCAGTAGTATAGATGGGGCGGCTTCCTACAATGAGCAGTTCTTC.

This clone was observed once. The CDR3, as DNA: TGTGCCAGCAGCTACTCGGGTCGATTGGACGGCTACACCTTC. Translated, it gives CASSYSGRLDGYTF. The chain is built from TRBV7-9 and TRBJ1-2; D call uncertain. This CDR3 region has 14 residues. CDR1 is SEHNR, CDR2 FQNEAQ, per germline (reference sequence). V was trimmed by 4 bases and J by 8 bases, leaving 17 bases between them.

V is TRBV4-1 and J is TRBJ1-5; 12 nucleotides line up with TRBD1. Germline V gene sequence: CDR1 MGHRA, CDR2 YSYEKL. The CDR3 loop spans 16 amino acids. With V trimmed by 3 bases and J by 5 bases, 5 bases remained unmatched. CDR3 residues: CASSHRDRGPDQPQHF. The DNA of the CDR3 is TGCGCCAGCAGCCACCGGGACAGGGGGCCTGATCAGCCCCAGCATTTT.

This chain connects TRBV10-3 to TRBJ1-6; no clear D. The CDR3 spans 12 residues. The V end lost 0 bases, the J end lost 10 bases, and 4 bases lay between the germline ends. Germline CDR1 is ENHRY and CDR2 is SYGVKD. CDR3: CAISESWSPLHF. CDR3 nucleotides: TGTGCCATCAGTGAGTCATGGTCACCCCTCCACTTT.

V and J are TRBV19 and TRBJ1-1, with D perhaps TRBD1 (5 bases). CDR3 size: 15 residues. Per the germline V gene, CDR1 is LNHDA and CDR2 is SQIVND (reference sequence). Trimming removed 7 bases at V and 5 bases at J, with 20 bases between. CDR3 in DNA: TGTGCCAGTACCCCGTCCGTGGCCAGGGTTACTGAAGCTTTCTTT. Protein product: CASTPSVARVTEAFF.

This sequence joins TRBV6-5 and TRBJ1-6, with D possibly being TRBD1 (5 bases). Between the trimmed V and J ends, which lost 4 bases and 7 bases, there was a span of 11 bases. Germline lookup yields CDR1 MNHEY and CDR2 SVGAGI. The CDR3 is 14 residues long. The CDR3 DNA sequence: TGTGCCAGCAGTTTCGGGGCTTGGAATTCACCCCTCCACTTT. Translated: CASSFGAWNSPLHF.

The chain joins TRBV19 to TRBJ1-4; TRBD1 agrees at 7 bases. From germline, CDR1 is LNHDA and CDR2 SQIVND (reference sequence). After removal of 6 bases from V and 9 bases from J, the junction contained 7 bases not matched to a gene. The CDR3 length is 13 residues. The CDR3 sequence is CASRGTDLQKLFF. Written as DNA, the CDR3 is TGTGCCAGTAGAGGGACAGACCTCCAAAAACTGTTTTTT.

The genes are TRBV7-6 and TRBJ2-7; a possible D gene is TRBD1 (5 bases). The CDR3 sequence is 15 residues long. V was shortened by 1 base and J by 6 bases, with 16 bases between the two germline ends. The germline gives CDR1 SGHVS, CDR2 FNYEAQ. This CDR3 reads CASSLGQPNMGEQYF. The CDR3 nucleotides are TGTGCCAGCAGCTTAGGACAGCCGAATATGGGCGAGCAGTACTTC.

This clone was recorded a few times. The chain uses TRBV10-3 and TRBJ1-5; D is perhaps TRBD1 (5 bases). Trimming pared 5 bases from V and 2 bases from J, leaving 13 bases between. CDR1 and CDR2 from the germline V gene are ENHRY and SYGVKD. This CDR3 contains 15 residues. The CDR3 sequence: CAISPGINGNQPQHF. The CDR3, as DNA: TGTGCCATCAGTCCAGGGATTAACGGCAATCAGCCCCAGCATTTT.

The chain combines TRBV21-1 with TRBJ1-1; the table's TRBD1 call for D was not verified on the DNA. TRBV21-1 is recorded as a pseudogene. The CDR3 length is 14 residues. The CDR3 reads CASFRGQGWTEAFF. Here the CDR3 DNA reads TGTGCCAGTTTCAGAGGACAGGGTTGGACTGAAGCTTTCTTT.

The chain recombines TRBV25-1 with TRBJ1-2; TRBD1 matches 9 bases. In germline, CDR1 is MGHDK, CDR2 SYGVNS. Unmatched junction bases numbered 7, after V lost 1 base and J lost 4 bases. This CDR3 contains 16 residues. The CDR3 loop is CASSESTGGFSYGYTF. As DNA, the CDR3 is TGTGCCAGCAGTGAATCGACAGGGGGATTTTCCTATGGCTACACCTTC.

This clone has just a few counts. CDR3 sequence reads: CASNTYSNQPQHF. CDR3 coding DNA: TGTGCCAGTAATACGTATAGCAATCAGCCCCAGCATTTT. V usage is TRBV6-1 and J usage is TRBJ1-5; D not resolved. Per germline, CDR1 MNHNS and CDR2 SASEGT. V lost 9 bases and J 0 bases, leaving 9 bases between the germline ends. This CDR3 region has 13 residues.

The chain has TRBV30 and TRBJ2-2; no clear D. This CDR3 region has 12 residues. Between the trimmed V and J ends, which lost 2 bases and 5 bases, there was a span of 6 bases. Per the germline V gene, CDR1 is GTSNPN and CDR2 is SVGIG (reference sequence). The CDR3 bases are TGTGCCTGGAGTAGGTTGACCGGGGAGCTGTTTTTT. This encodes CAWSRLTGELFF.

The rearrangement links TRBV5-4 to TRBJ2-5; possible D gene TRBD2, 5 bases. This CDR3 has 14 residues. In germline, CDR1 is SGHNT, CDR2 YYREEE (reference sequence). Trimming removed 1 base from V and 1 base from J, with 8 bases in between. CDR3 sequence reads: CASSLSGSQETQYF. As DNA, the CDR3 is TGTGCCAGCAGCTTGTCGGGGTCCCAAGAGACCCAGTACTTC.

The CDR3 here is CASSEGRRNSNQPQHF. In DNA, the CDR3 is TGTGCCAGCAGTGAAGGGCGCAGGAATAGCAATCAGCCCCAGCATTTT. The chain couples TRBV6-1 to TRBJ1-5; D gene unclear. The CDR3 loop spans 16 amino acids. Per germline, CDR1 MNHNS and CDR2 SASEGT. Trimming took off 1 base at V and 0 bases at J, with 10 bases between the two ends.

The chain couples TRBV16 to TRBJ1-1; D ambiguous. This CDR3 region has 13 residues. Per germline, CDR1 KGHSY and CDR2 FQNENV. V dropped 4 bases and J dropped 7 bases, with 13 bases sitting between them. CDR3 loop: CASSLRGGHEAFF. DNA of the CDR3: TGTGCCAGCAGCCTGCGTGGAGGGCATGAAGCTTTCTTT. Based on the CDR3 plus reference TRBV16 and TRBJ1-1, the full variable domain is GEEVAQTPKHLVRGEGQKAKLYCAPIKGHSYVFWYQQVLKNEFKFLISFQNENVFDETGMPKERFSAKCLPNSPCSLEIQATKLEDSAVYFCASSLRGGHEAFFGQGTRLTVV.

The genes are TRBV5-4 and TRBJ1-1; D unresolved. V was shortened by 4 bases and J by 4 bases, with 11 bases between the two germline ends. CDR1 is SGHNT, CDR2 YYREEE, per germline (reference sequence). The CDR3 sequence is 13 residues long. The CDR3 spells CASSPIRGTEAFF. The CDR3 DNA reads TGTGCCAGCAGCCCGATACGGGGCACTGAAGCTTTCTTT.

The V gene is TRBV9, the J gene TRBJ1-1, with D possibly matching TRBD1 (6 bases). The CDR3 is 15 residues long. Trimming removed 4 bases from V and 1 base from J, with 14 bases in between. In germline, CDR1 is SGDLS, CDR2 YYNGEE. The CDR3 here is CASSPGDNPNTEAFF. The CDR3 region has the DNA TGTGCCAGCAGCCCGGGGGACAACCCGAACACTGAAGCTTTCTTT.

In its sample, this clone was seen once. The chain carries TRBV7-8 and TRBJ1-5; D remains unclear. The CDR3 has 13 amino acids. CDR1 and CDR2 from the germline V gene are SGHVS and FQNEAQ. V was pared by 4 bases and J by 3 bases, with 7 bases between. CDR3 region: CASSWGVNQPQHF. The DNA of the CDR3 is TGTGCCAGCAGCTGGGGAGTCAATCAGCCCCAGCATTTT.

V is TRBV10-3 and J is TRBJ2-2, with D unclear. With 7 bases removed from V and 1 base from J, the gap between germline ends came to 10 bases. The germline V gene has CDR1 ENHRY and CDR2 SYGVKD. There are 14 residues in the CDR3. Here the CDR3 DNA reads TGTGCCATCAAGGGTTCGGTGAACACCGGGGAGCTGTTTTTT. Protein product: CAIKGSVNTGELFF.

The chain couples TRBV7-8 to TRBJ1-3; D gene ambiguous. The germline V and J ends were trimmed by 5 bases and 0 bases, with 8 bases remaining between them. CDR1 is SGHVS and CDR2 is FQNEAQ in the germline V gene. CDR3 length: 14 residues. Here the CDR3 reads CASSRSSSGNTIYF. In DNA, the CDR3 is TGTGCCAGCAGCCGAAGCAGCTCTGGAAACACCATATATTTT.

V and J are TRBV30 and TRBJ2-3; TRBD2 is a possible D gene (6 bases). The ends were cut back, 0 bases at V and 1 base at J, with 8 bases in the middle. The CDR3 has 14 amino acids. Germline CDR1 is GTSNPN and CDR2 is SVGIG (reference sequence). CDR3 bases: TGTGCCTGGAGTGTGGGGGGAGGCACAGATACGCAGTATTTT. It translates to CAWSVGGGTDTQYF.

This chain joins TRBV5-1 and TRBJ2-3; TRBD2 matches at 14 bases. CDR1 and CDR2 (germline): SGHRS, YFSETQ. This CDR3 has 15 amino acids. V lost 4 bases and J lost 6; bases outside the gene matches: 4. CDR3 residues: CASSPRTSGGDTQYF. CDR3 nucleotides: TGCGCCAGCAGCCCCCGGACTAGCGGGGGGGATACGCAGTATTTT.

The chain couples TRBV25-1 to TRBJ1-1; no reliable D call. V was pared by 1 base and J by 7 bases, with 10 bases between. Germline V CDR1 and CDR2: MGHDK, SYGVNS. The CDR3 runs to 13 residues. CDR3 protein: CASSESRHLEAFF. Here the CDR3 DNA reads TGTGCCAGCAGTGAATCTAGGCACCTTGAAGCTTTCTTT.

The chain recombines TRBV7-9 with TRBJ2-7; TRBD1 or TRBD2 may be the D gene (5 bases each). This CDR3 region has 12 residues. The germline V gene has CDR1 SEHNR and CDR2 FQNEAQ (reference sequence). V gave up 5 bases and J gave up 9 bases, with 14 bases separating them. The CDR3 sequence is CASSLGTDGQYF. The DNA for the CDR3 is TGTGCCAGCAGCCTAGGGACCGACGGGCAGTACTTC.

This chain uses TRBV2 with TRBJ1-1; TRBD1 might be the D (5 bases). This CDR3 is 14 amino acids long. Deletions cut 6 bases from V and 0 bases from J, with 11 bases between. Germline CDR1 SNHLY, CDR2 FYNNEI. The CDR3 is CASRGDGLNTEAFF. The CDR3 nucleotides read TGTGCCAGCAGGGGGGACGGTTTGAACACTGAAGCTTTCTTT.

CDR3 region: CASSQAAGGPLNYGYTF. CDR3 bases: TGCGCCAGCAGCCAAGCGGCAGGGGGACCTCTTAACTATGGCTACACCTTC. V usage is TRBV4-3 and J usage is TRBJ1-2; 7 nucleotides line up with TRBD1. V was pared by 1 base and J by 1 base, with 9 bases of the junction left unmatched. The germline CDR1 and CDR2 sequences are LGHNA and YSLEER. CDR3 length equals 17 residues.

J is TRBJ2-7 and V is TRBV11-2; TRBD1 might be the D (6 bases). From germline, CDR1 is SGHAT and CDR2 FQNNGV. The CDR3 runs to 14 residues. Trimming removed 6 bases from V and 5 bases from J, with 17 bases in between. The CDR3 DNA sequence: TGTGCCAGCAGATACACAGGGAGAGAGGACGAGCAGTACTTC. Its protein is CASRYTGREDEQYF.

This sequence joins TRBV6-5 and TRBJ2-7, with D possibly matching TRBD1 (6 bases). CDR1 is MNHEY and CDR2 is SVGAGI in the germline V gene. Trimming stripped 7 bases from V and 7 bases from J, with 20 bases between. This CDR3 comprises 14 residues. CDR3 sequence reads: CASMDTGRSGEQYF. The DNA of the CDR3 is TGTGCCAGCATGGATACAGGGCGGTCGGGTGAGCAGTACTTC.

This chain uses TRBV6-6 with TRBJ2-7; the D call may be TRBD1 or TRBD2 (5 bases each). In germline, CDR1 is MNHNY, CDR2 SVGAGI (reference sequence). The CDR3 length is 13 residues. Trimming took 9 bases from V and 6 from J, leaving 18 bases between them. CDR3 loop: CARGRDGSGEQYF. The CDR3 nucleotides are TGTGCCAGGGGCAGGGACGGGTCTGGCGAGCAGTACTTC.

The chain combines TRBV7-2 with TRBJ1-5, with D uncertain. This CDR3 region has 16 residues. The V end lost 1 base, the J end lost 0 bases, and 10 bases lay between the germline ends. Germline V lookup: CDR1 SGHTA, CDR2 FQGNSA. The CDR3 region has the DNA TGTGCCAGCAGCTTAGGTCAAGGGAATAGCAATCAGCCCCAGCATTTT. It yields the protein CASSLGQGNSNQPQHF.